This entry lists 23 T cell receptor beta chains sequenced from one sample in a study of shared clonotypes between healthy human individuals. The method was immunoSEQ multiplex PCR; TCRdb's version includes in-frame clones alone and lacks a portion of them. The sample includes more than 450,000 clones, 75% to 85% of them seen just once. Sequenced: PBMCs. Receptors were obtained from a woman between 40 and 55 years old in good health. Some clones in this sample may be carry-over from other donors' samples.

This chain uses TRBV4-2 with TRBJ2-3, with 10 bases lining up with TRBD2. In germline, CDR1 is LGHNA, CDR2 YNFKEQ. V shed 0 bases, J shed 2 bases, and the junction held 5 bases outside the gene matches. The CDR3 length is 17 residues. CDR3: CASSQDPSGSPTDTQYF. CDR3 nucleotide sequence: TGTGCCAGCAGCCAAGATCCTAGCGGGAGCCCCACAGATACGCAGTATTTT.

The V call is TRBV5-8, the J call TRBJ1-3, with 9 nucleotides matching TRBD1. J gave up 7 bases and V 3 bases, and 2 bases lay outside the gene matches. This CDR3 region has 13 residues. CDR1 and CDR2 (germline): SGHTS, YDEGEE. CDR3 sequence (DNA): TGTGCCAGCAGCTGGGACAGGGTTAACACCATATATTTT. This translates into CASSWDRVNTIYF.

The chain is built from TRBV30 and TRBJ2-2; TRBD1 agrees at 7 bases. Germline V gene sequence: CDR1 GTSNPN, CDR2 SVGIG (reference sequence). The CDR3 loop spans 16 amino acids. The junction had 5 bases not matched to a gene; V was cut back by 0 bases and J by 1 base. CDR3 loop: CAWSVRGQENTGELFF. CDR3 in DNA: TGTGCCTGGAGTGTAAGGGGGCAGGAGAACACCGGGGAGCTGTTTTTT.

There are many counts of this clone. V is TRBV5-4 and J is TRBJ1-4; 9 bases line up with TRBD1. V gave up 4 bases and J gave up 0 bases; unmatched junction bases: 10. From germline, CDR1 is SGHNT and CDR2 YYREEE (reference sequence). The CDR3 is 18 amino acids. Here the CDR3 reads CASSAGTGHFATNEKLFF. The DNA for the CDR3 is TGTGCCAGCAGCGCAGGGACAGGGCATTTTGCAACTAATGAAAAACTGTTTTTT. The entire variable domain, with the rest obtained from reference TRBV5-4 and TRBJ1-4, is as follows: ETGVTQSPTHLIKTRGQQVTLRCSSQSGHNTVSWYQQALGQGPQFIFQYYREEENGRGNFPPRFSGLQFPNYSSELNVNALELDDSALYLCASSAGTGHFATNEKLFFGSGTQLSVL.

DNA for the CDR3: TGTGCCAGCAGTGCAAGACTAGCGGGAAGAGAGACCCAGTACTTC. It is translated as CASSARLAGRETQYF. The chain is built from TRBV6-1 and TRBJ2-5, with 11 bases fitting TRBD2. The CDR3 totals 15 residues. Germline CDR1 reads MNHNS; CDR2 reads SASEGT. Trimming removed 4 bases from V and 4 bases from J; junction bases left unmatched: 5.

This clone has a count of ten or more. The CDR3 sequence: CASSLIWDYTSSYEQYF. DNA for the CDR3: TGTGCCAGCAGCTTAATATGGGACTATACAAGCTCCTACGAGCAGTACTTC. The chain joins TRBV11-2 to TRBJ2-7; TRBD2 aligns across 7 bases. The CDR3 is 17 amino acids. From germline, CDR1 is SGHAT and CDR2 FQNNGV. The V and J ends lost 2 bases and 0 bases, in that order; junction bases with no gene match: 10. Variable domain in full (rest from reference TRBV11-2 and TRBJ2-7): EAGVAQSPRYKIIEKRQSVAFWCNPISGHATLYWYQQILGQGPKLLIQFQNNGVVDDSQLPKDRFSAERLKGVDSTLKIQPAKLEDSAVYLCASSLIWDYTSSYEQYFGPGTRLTVT.

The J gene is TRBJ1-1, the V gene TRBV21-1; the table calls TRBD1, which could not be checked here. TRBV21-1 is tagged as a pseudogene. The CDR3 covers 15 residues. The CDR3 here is CASSEPLQGRAEAFF. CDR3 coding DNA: TGTGCCAGCAGCGAACCTCTACAGGGACGAGCTGAAGCTTTCTTT.

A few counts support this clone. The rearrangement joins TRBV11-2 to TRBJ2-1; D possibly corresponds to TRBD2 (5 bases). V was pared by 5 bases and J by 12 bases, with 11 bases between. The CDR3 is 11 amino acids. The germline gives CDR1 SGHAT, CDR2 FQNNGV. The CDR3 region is CASSSGPGQFF. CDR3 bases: TGTGCCAGCAGCAGCGGACCGGGGCAGTTCTTC. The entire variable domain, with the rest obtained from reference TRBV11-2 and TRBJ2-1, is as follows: EAGVAQSPRYKIIEKRQSVAFWCNPISGHATLYWYQQILGQGPKLLIQFQNNGVVDDSQLPKDRFSAERLKGVDSTLKIQPAKLEDSAVYLCASSSGPGQFFGPGTRLTVL.

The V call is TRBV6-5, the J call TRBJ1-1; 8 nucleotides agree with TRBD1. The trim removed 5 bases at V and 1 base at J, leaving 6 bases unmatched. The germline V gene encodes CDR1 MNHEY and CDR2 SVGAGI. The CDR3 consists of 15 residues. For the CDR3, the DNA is TGTGCCAGCAGTGCACCAGGGGGCGGGAACACTGAAGCTTTCTTT. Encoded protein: CASSAPGGGNTEAFF.

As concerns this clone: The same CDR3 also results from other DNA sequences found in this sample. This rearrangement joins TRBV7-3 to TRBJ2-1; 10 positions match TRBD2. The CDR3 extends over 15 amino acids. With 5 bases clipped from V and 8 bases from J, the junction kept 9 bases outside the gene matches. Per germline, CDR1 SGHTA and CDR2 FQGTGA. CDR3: CASSPGLAGADEQFF. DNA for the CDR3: TGTGCCAGCAGCCCGGGCCTAGCGGGAGCAGATGAGCAGTTCTTC.

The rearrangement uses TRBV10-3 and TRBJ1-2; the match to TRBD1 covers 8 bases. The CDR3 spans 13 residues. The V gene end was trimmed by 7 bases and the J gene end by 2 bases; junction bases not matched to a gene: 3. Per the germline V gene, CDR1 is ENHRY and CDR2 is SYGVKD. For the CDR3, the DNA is TGTGCCATCACCGACAGGGGAAACTATGGCTACACCTTC. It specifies CAITDRGNYGYTF.

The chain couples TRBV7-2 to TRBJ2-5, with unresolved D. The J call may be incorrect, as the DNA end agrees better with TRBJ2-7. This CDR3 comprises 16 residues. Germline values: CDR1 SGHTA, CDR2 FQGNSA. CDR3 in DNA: TGTGCCAGCAGCTTAAGCCCCCTATATACCCTCTACGAGCAGTACTTC. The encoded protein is CASSLSPLYTLYEQYF.

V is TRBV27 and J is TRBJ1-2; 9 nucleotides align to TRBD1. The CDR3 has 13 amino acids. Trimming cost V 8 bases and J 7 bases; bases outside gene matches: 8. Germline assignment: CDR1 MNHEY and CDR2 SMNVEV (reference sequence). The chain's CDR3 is CASQDRGGGGYTF. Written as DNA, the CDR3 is TGTGCCAGCCAGGACAGGGGAGGAGGTGGCTACACCTTC.

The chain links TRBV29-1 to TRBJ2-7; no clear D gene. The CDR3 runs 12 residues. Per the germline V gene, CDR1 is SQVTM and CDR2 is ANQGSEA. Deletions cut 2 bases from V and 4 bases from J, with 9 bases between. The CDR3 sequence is CSVELGGYEQYF. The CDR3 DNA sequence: TGCAGCGTTGAACTGGGTGGGTACGAGCAGTACTTC.

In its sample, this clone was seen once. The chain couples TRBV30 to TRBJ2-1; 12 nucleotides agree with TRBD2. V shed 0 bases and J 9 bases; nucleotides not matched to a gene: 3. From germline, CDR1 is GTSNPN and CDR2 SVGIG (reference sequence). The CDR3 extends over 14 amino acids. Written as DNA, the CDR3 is TGTGCCTGGAGTGTGACTAGCGGGAGTGCTGAGCAGTTCTTC. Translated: CAWSVTSGSAEQFF.

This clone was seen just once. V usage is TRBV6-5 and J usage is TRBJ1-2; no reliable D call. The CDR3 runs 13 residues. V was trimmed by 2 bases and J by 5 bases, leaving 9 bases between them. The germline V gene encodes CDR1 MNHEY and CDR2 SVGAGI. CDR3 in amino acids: CASSYTARYGYTF. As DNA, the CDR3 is TGTGCCAGCAGTTACACCGCCCGATATGGCTACACCTTC.

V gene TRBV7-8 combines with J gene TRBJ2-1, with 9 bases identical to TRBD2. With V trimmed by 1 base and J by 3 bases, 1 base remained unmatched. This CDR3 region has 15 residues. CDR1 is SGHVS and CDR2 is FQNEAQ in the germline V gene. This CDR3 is CASSLVAGVYNEQFF. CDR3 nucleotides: TGTGCCAGCAGCTTAGTAGCGGGAGTCTACAATGAGCAGTTCTTC. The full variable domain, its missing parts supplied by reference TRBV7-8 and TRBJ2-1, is GAGVSQSPRYKVAKRGQDVALRCDPISGHVSLFWYQQALGQGPEFLTYFQNEAQLDKSGLPSDRFFAERPEGSVSTLKIQRTQQEDSAVYLCASSLVAGVYNEQFFGPGTRLTVL.

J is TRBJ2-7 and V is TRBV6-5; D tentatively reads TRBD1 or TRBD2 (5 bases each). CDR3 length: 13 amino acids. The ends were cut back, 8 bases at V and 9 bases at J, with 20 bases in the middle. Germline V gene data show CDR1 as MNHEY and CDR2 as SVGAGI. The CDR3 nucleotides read TGTGCCAGCTCAGGAGGCTCGTTGCAGGGGCAGTACTTC. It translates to CASSGGSLQGQYF.

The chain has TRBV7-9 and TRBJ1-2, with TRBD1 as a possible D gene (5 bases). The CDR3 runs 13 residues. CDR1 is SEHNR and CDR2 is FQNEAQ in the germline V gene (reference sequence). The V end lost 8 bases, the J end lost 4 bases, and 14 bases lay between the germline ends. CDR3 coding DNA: TGTGCCAGCCAGGGACGGTTATTCTATGGCTACACCTTC. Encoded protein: CASQGRLFYGYTF. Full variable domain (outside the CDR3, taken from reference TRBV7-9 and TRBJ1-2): DTGVSQNPRHKITKRGQNVTFRCDPISEHNRLYWYRQTLGQGPEFLTYFQNEAQLEKSRLLSDRFSAERPKGSFSTLEIQRTEQGDSAMYLCASQGRLFYGYTFGSGTRLTVV.

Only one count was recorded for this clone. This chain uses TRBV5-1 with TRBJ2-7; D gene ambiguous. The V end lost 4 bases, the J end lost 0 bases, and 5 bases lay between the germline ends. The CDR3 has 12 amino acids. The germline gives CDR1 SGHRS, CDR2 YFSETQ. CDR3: CASSLNSYEQYF. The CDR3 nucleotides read TGCGCCAGCAGCCTAAACTCCTACGAGCAGTACTTC.

As DNA, the CDR3 is TGTGCCAGCAGCCAGTTAGCGGGAAAGCAGTTCTTC. This encodes CASSQLAGKQFF. The chain employs TRBV7-2 and TRBJ2-1; 8 nucleotides line up with TRBD2. The V segment lost 5 bases and the J segment 11 bases; nucleotides outside the gene matches: 5. CDR3 length: 12 residues. The germline CDR1 and CDR2 sequences are SGHTA and FQGNSA.

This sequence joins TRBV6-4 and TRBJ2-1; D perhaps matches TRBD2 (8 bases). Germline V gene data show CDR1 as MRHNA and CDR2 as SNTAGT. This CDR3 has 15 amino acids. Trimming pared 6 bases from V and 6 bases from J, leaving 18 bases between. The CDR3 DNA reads TGTGCCAGCAGCCCGGGACAGCGGGAGTCCAATGAGCAGTTCTTC. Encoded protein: CASSPGQRESNEQFF.

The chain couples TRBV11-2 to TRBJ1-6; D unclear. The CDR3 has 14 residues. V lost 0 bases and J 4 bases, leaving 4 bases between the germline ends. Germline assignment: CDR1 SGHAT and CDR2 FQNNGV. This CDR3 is CASSLDSYNSPLHF. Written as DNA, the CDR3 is TGTGCCAGCAGCTTAGACAGTTATAATTCACCCCTCCACTTT.